Below are 7 T cell receptor beta chains sequenced from a single sample in a study of shared clonotypes between healthy human individuals. Sequenced by immunoSEQ multiplex PCR; TCRdb stores in-frame clones only, minus some. The table shows 330,000 or so clones, with over 70% occurring only once. What was sequenced was memory CD4+ T cells sorted from blood. Subset noted: CD45RA-negative fraction. The receptors were gathered from a man younger than 40 in good health.

The chain has TRBV11-3 and TRBJ2-7, with a tentative D call TRBD1 (5 bases). The V and J ends lost 4 bases and 7 bases respectively, with 14 bases between them. This CDR3 spans 13 amino acids. Germline lookup yields CDR1 SGHNT and CDR2 YENEEA. The DNA for the CDR3 is TGTGCCAGCAGCTCAGCGACAGACGGGGAGCAGTACTTC. It yields the protein CASSSATDGEQYF.

A few counts support this clone. The chain joins TRBV2 to TRBJ1-5; TRBD1 agrees at 7 bases. V dropped 8 bases and J dropped 2; count of bases not matched to a gene: 6. The CDR3 contains 14 residues. In germline, CDR1 is SNHLY, CDR2 FYNNEI. This CDR3 is CASQGDSRNQPQHF. DNA of the CDR3: TGTGCCAGCCAGGGGGACAGCCGCAATCAGCCCCAGCATTTT.

This clone has a single count. This chain connects TRBV5-1 to TRBJ2-2; 14 bases fit TRBD2. V lost 4 bases and J lost 8; bases outside the gene matches: 10. This CDR3 spans 17 amino acids. Germline values: CDR1 SGHRS, CDR2 YFSETQ. CDR3 region: CASSREGLAGVAGELFF. The CDR3 DNA follows: TGCGCCAGCAGCAGGGAGGGACTAGCGGGAGTTGCAGGGGAGCTGTTTTTT.

The chain has TRBV7-2 and TRBJ2-3; a weak D match, TRBD2 (6 bases). From germline, CDR1 is SGHTA and CDR2 FQGNSA. The CDR3 is 14 residues long. The V and J ends lost 0 bases and 6 bases respectively, with 10 bases between them. CDR3 loop: CASSLAGGVDTQYF. CDR3 coding DNA: TGTGCCAGCAGCTTAGCGGGAGGCGTGGATACGCAGTATTTT.

The V and J genes are TRBV10-1 and TRBJ2-3; 13 bases fit TRBD2. CDR1 is WNHNN, CDR2 SYGVQD, per germline (reference sequence). CDR3 length equals 16 residues. V was pared by 6 bases and J by 5 bases, with 8 bases of the junction left unmatched. CDR3 sequence: CASSFGLAGDKDTQYF. CDR3 nucleotide sequence: TGCGCCAGCAGCTTCGGACTAGCGGGAGATAAAGATACGCAGTATTTT.

This clone was seen just once. V and J are TRBV19 and TRBJ2-3, with 9 bases lining up with TRBD2. Per germline, CDR1 LNHDA and CDR2 SQIVND (reference sequence). CDR3 length equals 15 residues. V lost 5 bases, J lost 6 bases, and 9 bases stayed unmatched. CDR3 sequence: CASSFGGRAFDTQYF. For the CDR3, the DNA is TGTGCCAGTAGTTTCGGCGGGAGGGCCTTTGATACGCAGTATTTT.

Comments on this clone: This CDR3 is also generated by other DNA sequences in the sample. This sequence joins TRBV2 and TRBJ2-4; no definite D call. The CDR3 totals 15 residues. CDR1 is SNHLY, CDR2 FYNNEI, per germline. V was cut by 3 bases and J by 0 bases, with 9 bases left in between. The CDR3 spells CASSENELAKNIQYF. The DNA of the CDR3 is TGTGCCAGCAGTGAGAACGAATTAGCCAAAAACATTCAGTACTTC. Complete variable domain (other parts from reference TRBV2 and TRBJ2-4): EPEVTQTPSHQVTQMGQEVILRCVPISNHLYFYWYRQILGQKVEFLVSFYNNEISEKSEIFDDQFSVERPDGSNFTLKIRSTKLEDSAMYFCASSENELAKNIQYFGAGTRLSVL.